This T cell receptor (beta chain) appears in the sequencing data of a study of cytomegalovirus exposure and HLA in healthy donors. Study as a whole: Earlier results showed roughly 120 million unique TCR beta sequences derived from approximately 180 million T cells. Study conclusions and caveats: Common viral pathogens seemed to be connected with several of the most significant clusters, according to a later analysis. Through in vitro validation, a few CMV-associated chains were shown to be specific for CMV antigens. Cytomegalovirus status was reportedly diagnosed by the classifier with high specificity and sensitivity.

Trimming left V 0 bases short and J 5 bases short, with 7 bases between. CDR1 LNHNV and CDR2 YYDKDF come from the germline V gene (reference sequence). This CDR3 is 13 amino acids long. Vbeta (60) and Jbeta (13) primers were used in the PCR. Assay used: immunoSEQ multiplex PCR; TCRdb lists only in-frame clones, some missing. Among about 91,000 clones listed, 69% were seen once. With regard to this clone: Its antigen is not known.

The sample comprised PBMCs. The gene calls are TRBV15 and TRBJ1-1, with D uncertain. The receptor was derived from a female donor in good health and CMV-seronegative. The CDR3: CATSRDQFTEAFF. DNA of the CDR3: TGTGCCACCAGCAGAGATCAGTTTACTGAAGCTTTCTTT.